These 30 T cell receptor beta chains were sequenced from one sample in a study of beta chain features in type 1 diabetes. The study reverse transcribed the entire isolated RNA, so it sequenced expressed TCRB transcripts. Assay: immunoSEQ multiplex PCR; the TCRdb copy retains only in-frame clones and omits some. This table holds about 140,000 clones, around a tenth found once. Sequencing was carried out using central memory CD4+ T cells from blood. The receptors come from a woman aged 40-49 years in good health.

This clone was observed a few times. The chain carries TRBV4-1 and TRBJ2-5; TRBD1 aligns across 10 bases. The CDR3 is 18 residues long. J gave up 3 bases and V 6 bases, and 16 bases lay outside the gene matches. Germline V lookup: CDR1 MGHRA, CDR2 YSYEKL. This CDR3 is CASRGQGGRGTSKETQYF. CDR3 DNA: TGCGCCAGCAGAGGACAGGGGGGTAGAGGGACATCAAAAGAGACCCAGTACTTC.

This clone was detected only a few times. The genes are TRBV19 and TRBJ2-1; D call uncertain. V lost 6 bases, J lost 6 bases, and 12 bases lay in between. CDR1 and CDR2 (germline): LNHDA, SQIVND (reference sequence). The CDR3 has 13 residues. CDR3 coding DNA: TGTGCCAGTAGCCCTAATTCATTCAATGAGCAGTTCTTC. Encoded protein: CASSPNSFNEQFF.

The table lists this clone with a few counts. The gene calls are TRBV18 and TRBJ2-7, with 12 nucleotides matching TRBD2. Germline values: CDR1 KGHSH, CDR2 LQKENI. This CDR3 comprises 13 residues. After removal of 3 bases from V and 7 bases from J, the junction contained 1 base not matched to a gene. The CDR3 protein is CASSPGTSGEQYF. The CDR3, as DNA: TGTGCCAGCTCACCGGGGACTAGCGGGGAGCAGTACTTC.

A few counts support this clone. The chain links TRBV5-1 to TRBJ1-2; D might be TRBD1 (5 bases). Germline lookup yields CDR1 SGHRS and CDR2 YFSETQ. The ends were cut back, 0 bases at V and 6 bases at J, with 27 bases in the middle. The CDR3 is 19 residues long. The CDR3 region is CASSLEVTGRGSPVDGYTF. As DNA, the CDR3 is TGCGCCAGCAGCTTGGAGGTTACGGGTAGGGGTTCGCCTGTGGATGGCTACACCTTC.

The V call is TRBV27, the J call TRBJ2-3; no reliable D call. Trimming left V 5 bases short and J 6 bases short, with 12 bases between. CDR3 length: 13 residues. Germline V gene data show CDR1 as MNHEY and CDR2 as SMNVEV (reference sequence). For the CDR3, the DNA is TGTGCCAGCAGTAACCCCAATGCGGATACGCAGTATTTT. Amino acids: CASSNPNADTQYF.

The rearrangement links TRBV10-2 to TRBJ1-1; D is possibly TRBD1 (5 bases). Germline V gene data show CDR1 as WSHSY and CDR2 as SAAADI. The CDR3 totals 14 residues. Trimming removed 10 bases from V and 4 bases from J, with 19 bases in between. In nucleotides, the CDR3 is TGCGCCACCCTCCTCGGTTGGGGCGGCACTGAAGCTTTCTTT. Its translation is CATLLGWGGTEAFF.

V gene TRBV5-1 combines with J gene TRBJ2-3, with D maybe TRBD2 (5 bases). The V gene lost 0 bases and the J gene lost 2 bases, with 10 bases spanning the gap. Looked up from germline, CDR1 is SGHRS and CDR2 is YFSETQ. The length of the CDR3 is 15 residues. The CDR3 region is CASSLVDYPTDTQYF. The CDR3 region has the DNA TGCGCCAGCAGCTTGGTTGACTACCCCACAGATACGCAGTATTTT.

This clone was seen a few times. This rearrangement joins TRBV19 to TRBJ1-2, with 9 bases aligning to TRBD1. The germline gives CDR1 LNHDA, CDR2 SQIVND (reference sequence). The CDR3 runs to 14 residues. V shed 7 bases and J 3 bases; nucleotides not matched to a gene: 6. The CDR3 is CASTLGTGHYGYTF. Here the CDR3 DNA reads TGTGCCAGTACCCTCGGGACAGGGCACTATGGCTACACCTTC.

This chain links TRBV6-1 with TRBJ1-5, with a weak D call TRBD1 (5 bases). Trimming removed 6 bases at V and 6 bases at J, with 15 bases between. Germline CDR1 reads MNHNS; CDR2 reads SASEGT. The CDR3 has 14 amino acids. CDR3 nucleotides: TGTGCCAGCAGGGGACCGGGGGGGGGTCAGCCCCAGCATTTT. The encoded protein is CASRGPGGGQPQHF.

J is TRBJ2-1 and V is TRBV20-1; D is perhaps TRBD2 (6 bases). The V gene's germline CDR1 is DFQATT and CDR2 SNEGSKA (reference sequence). Trimming took off 7 bases at V and 5 bases at J, with 9 bases between the two ends. This CDR3 is 11 amino acids long. For the CDR3, the DNA is TGCAGTGGCGGGGAGAACAATGAGCAGTTCTTC. It codes for CSGGENNEQFF.

The V and J genes are TRBV6-6 and TRBJ2-5; TRBD2 is a possible D gene (5 bases). The CDR3 is 13 amino acids. V lost 5 bases and J 1 base, leaving 8 bases between the germline ends. The V gene's germline CDR1 is MNHNY and CDR2 SVGAGI (reference sequence). The CDR3 spells CASSGRGQETQYF. CDR3 bases: TGTGCCAGCAGTGGACGGGGCCAAGAGACCCAGTACTTC.

This clone has a handful of counts. The chain joins TRBV7-2 to TRBJ2-5, with D maybe TRBD1 (5 bases). Germline values: CDR1 SGHTA, CDR2 FQGNSA. This CDR3 is built from 15 residues. V lost 1 base and J lost 2, with 11 bases in between. The CDR3 reads CASSLDGRTQETQYF. For the CDR3, the DNA is TGTGCCAGCAGCTTAGATGGACGGACACAAGAGACCCAGTACTTC.

This clone was detected only a few times. An end of the junction differs from the germline gene, which may be a read error. The chain links TRBV4-2 to TRBJ1-5; unclear D gene. This CDR3 contains 14 residues. CDR1 and CDR2 (germline): LGHNA, YNFKEQ. The CDR3 DNA follows: TGTGCCAGCAGCTTAGCGGGGAAGTCCGTCGAGCGCAATTTT. It yields the protein CASSLAGKSVERNF.

This clone was detected a few times. The V and J genes are TRBV5-6 and TRBJ2-3; TRBD2 matches 10 bases. Trimming took 0 bases from V and 0 from J; bases not matched to a gene: 7. CDR3 length: 18 amino acids. In germline, CDR1 is SGHDT, CDR2 YYEEEE. CDR3 DNA: TGTGCCAGCAGCTTGGTAGGGAGCGGGGGGGGGAGCACAGATACGCAGTATTTT. Its translation is CASSLVGSGGGSTDTQYF.

A few counts support this clone. CDR3 sequence reads: CASGRQGGTNEKLFF. DNA for the CDR3: TGCGCCAGCGGTCGACAGGGTGGCACTAATGAAAAACTGTTTTTT. This chain uses TRBV5-1 with TRBJ1-4, with 7 bases that match TRBD1. The CDR3 spans 15 residues. Trimming took 7 bases from V and 2 from J; bases not matched to a gene: 8. Germline V gene lookup returns CDR1 SGHRS and CDR2 YFSETQ.

The chain employs TRBV11-2 and TRBJ2-1, with D tentatively TRBD1 (5 bases). This CDR3 region has 11 residues. In germline, CDR1 is SGHAT, CDR2 FQNNGV. The germline V and J ends were trimmed by 8 bases and 10 bases, with 12 bases remaining between them. This CDR3 reads CASSTQGEQFF. The CDR3 DNA sequence: TGTGCCAGCTCGACCCAGGGCGAGCAGTTCTTC.

The gene calls are TRBV4-2 and TRBJ2-2; TRBD2 aligns across 11 bases. This CDR3 contains 18 residues. Germline CDR1 LGHNA, CDR2 YNFKEQ. Trimming took 0 bases from V and 0 from J; bases not matched to a gene: 3. In nucleotides, the CDR3 is TGTGCCAGCAGCCAAGATTCTAGCGGGGGGACGAACACCGGGGAGCTGTTTTTT. It codes for CASSQDSSGGTNTGELFF.

This clone showed up just a few times. The chain employs TRBV29-1 and TRBJ2-7; 7 bases are a match to TRBD1. Germline V gene sequence: CDR1 SQVTM, CDR2 ANQGSEA. There are 13 residues in the CDR3. Unmatched junction bases numbered 8, after V lost 4 bases and J lost 5 bases. CDR3 protein: CSVAGAGGHEQYF. The CDR3 DNA sequence: TGCAGCGTTGCCGGGGCAGGGGGACACGAGCAGTACTTC.

This clone was seen more than once but under ten times. This same CDR3 is encoded by further DNA sequences in the sample. The rearrangement uses TRBV27 and TRBJ2-1, with 13 bases matching TRBD2. The CDR3 spans 15 residues. V gave up 6 bases and J gave up 6 bases; unmatched junction bases: 5. Germline V lookup: CDR1 MNHEY, CDR2 SMNVEV (reference sequence). The CDR3 reads CASSLTSGGANEQFF. The CDR3 DNA reads TGTGCCAGCAGCTTAACTAGCGGGGGGGCCAATGAGCAGTTCTTC.

As for this clone: A much larger clone sits a single nucleotide away, making a read error possible. This chain connects TRBV6-6 to TRBJ2-3, with D uncertain. CDR3 length equals 15 residues. The germline V and J ends were trimmed by 0 bases and 0 bases, with 7 bases remaining between them. Germline V lookup: CDR1 MNHNY, CDR2 SVGAGI (reference sequence). CDR3 loop: CASSYSAVSTDTQYF. CDR3 DNA sequence: TGTGCCAGCAGTTACTCGGCAGTTAGCACAGATACGCAGTATTTT.

This clone was seen a handful of times. The chain is built from TRBV9 and TRBJ1-4, with 8 nucleotides matching TRBD1. Germline lookup yields CDR1 SGDLS and CDR2 YYNGEE. CDR3 length: 15 amino acids. V was pared by 2 bases and J by 5 bases, with 5 bases of the junction left unmatched. CDR3 loop: CASSVGTGVNEKLFF. In DNA, the CDR3 is TGTGCCAGCAGCGTGGGGACAGGAGTGAATGAAAAACTGTTTTTT.

CDR3 residues: CASSEASGAVTYEQYF. Written as DNA, the CDR3 is TGTGCCAGCAGCGAGGCGAGCGGGGCCGTTACCTACGAGCAGTACTTC. The chain combines TRBV7-2 with TRBJ2-7, with 7 bases lining up with TRBD2. Germline V lookup: CDR1 SGHTA, CDR2 FQGNSA. V trimming: 5 bases; J trimming: 2 bases; junction bases outside the gene matches: 12. CDR3 length: 16 residues.

This clone appeared many times. The chain links TRBV6-6 to TRBJ2-7; 9 bases are shared with TRBD2. J was trimmed by 0 bases and V by 7 bases; bases with no gene match: 1. Germline CDR1 and CDR2: MNHNY and SVGAGI (reference sequence). This CDR3 has 13 amino acids. CDR3 DNA sequence: TGTGCCAGCACTAGCGGGGCCTCCTACGAGCAGTACTTC. This translates into CASTSGASYEQYF.

This clone occurred a few times. This chain uses TRBV29-1 with TRBJ2-1, with 7 bases fitting TRBD2. The V gene's germline CDR1 is SQVTM and CDR2 ANQGSEA. V gave up 4 bases and J gave up 7 bases; unmatched junction bases: 10. The CDR3 totals 14 residues. The CDR3 coding sequence is TGCAGCGTTGTTTCTCGCGGGGGTCGGAATGAGCAGTTCTTC. It is translated as CSVVSRGGRNEQFF.

This clone was seen a few times. V is TRBV18 and J is TRBJ1-6; D is uncertain. The germline V and J ends were trimmed by 6 bases and 6 bases, with 18 bases remaining between them. Germline values: CDR1 KGHSH, CDR2 LQKENI. CDR3 length: 16 residues. CDR3 bases: TGTGCCAGCTCGCATAGCATGGGTGCATCTAATTCACCCCTCCACTTT. As protein: CASSHSMGASNSPLHF.

The rearrangement joins TRBV11-2 to TRBJ2-7; 10 nucleotides align to TRBD1. The germline V gene has CDR1 SGHAT and CDR2 FQNNGV. The V gene end was trimmed by 5 bases and the J gene end by 1 base; junction bases not matched to a gene: 8. This CDR3 has 16 residues. The CDR3 region is CASSPSGDRGSYEQYF. For the CDR3, the DNA is TGTGCCAGCAGCCCAAGCGGGGACAGGGGTTCCTACGAGCAGTACTTC. The full variable domain, rest sourced from reference TRBV11-2 and TRBJ2-7, is EAGVAQSPRYKIIEKRQSVAFWCNPISGHATLYWYQQILGQGPKLLIQFQNNGVVDDSQLPKDRFSAERLKGVDSTLKIQPAKLEDSAVYLCASSPSGDRGSYEQYFGPGTRLTVT.

Turning to this clone: Additional DNA sequences in this sample encode the identical CDR3. This rearrangement joins TRBV19 to TRBJ1-2; D gene uncertain. Germline V lookup: CDR1 LNHDA, CDR2 SQIVND (reference sequence). This CDR3 comprises 13 residues. The V gene lost 3 bases and the J gene lost 2 bases, with 7 bases spanning the gap. Here the CDR3 reads CASSMRGNYGYTF. The CDR3 DNA sequence: TGTGCCAGTAGTATGAGAGGAAACTATGGCTACACCTTC. The full variable domain, its missing parts supplied by reference TRBV19 and TRBJ1-2, is DGGITQSPKYLFRKEGQNVTLSCEQNLNHDAMYWYRQDPGQGLRLIYYSQIVNDFQKGDIAEGYSVSREKKESFPLTVTSAQKNPTAFYLCASSMRGNYGYTFGSGTRLTVV.

The sample holds a few counts of this clone. The chain uses TRBV13 and TRBJ1-1; a possible D gene is TRBD1 (5 bases). CDR1 is PRHDT and CDR2 is FYEKMQ in the germline V gene (reference sequence). There are 15 residues in the CDR3. The ends were cut back, 2 bases at V and 6 bases at J, with 16 bases in the middle. CDR3 nucleotide sequence: TGTGCCAGCAGCTTAATGGCAGGGATCGGGTCTGAAGCTTTCTTT. The encoded protein is CASSLMAGIGSEAFF. Variable domain in full (rest from reference TRBV13 and TRBJ1-1): AAGVIQSPRHLIKEKRETATLKCYPIPRHDTVYWYQQGPGQDPQFLISFYEKMQSDKGSIPDRFSAQQFSDYHSELNMSSLELGDSALYFCASSLMAGIGSEAFFGQGTRLTVV.

This clone was seen only a few times. The chain couples TRBV6-6 to TRBJ2-1, with 10 bases lining up with TRBD2. J lost 9 bases, V lost 8 bases, and 13 bases had no gene match. CDR3 length: 15 amino acids. Germline assignment: CDR1 MNHNY and CDR2 SVGAGI (reference sequence). The CDR3, as DNA: TGTGCCAGCGTTCCGAGCGGGGGGGCCGTCGCTGAGCAGTTCTTC. It codes for CASVPSGGAVAEQFF.

This clone was seen a handful of times. This chain links TRBV5-4 with TRBJ2-6; 11 bases line up with TRBD1. From germline, CDR1 is SGHNT and CDR2 YYREEE (reference sequence). This CDR3 comprises 18 residues. V lost 3 bases, J lost 0 bases, and 5 bases stayed unmatched. CDR3 bases: TGTGCCAGCAGCTCAGGACAGGGGGCTGCCTCTGGGGCCAACGTCCTGACTTTC. It encodes CASSSGQGAASGANVLTF.